The rows below give T cell receptor beta chains drawn from one sample of a study of cytomegalovirus exposure and HLA in healthy donors. Profiled with immunoSEQ multiplex PCR; TCRdb holds only in-frame clones, not every one. The sample yields about 160,000 clones, about four fifths seen once. The source material was PBMCs. The receptors come from a male donor in good health and CMV-seropositive. The CDR3 runs from the conserved cysteine through the conserved F or W. The D gene is left open where the match is weak. Size tells how often a clone was seen (once, few, many) or the class of an expanded clone, and some rows leave it out.

>TRBJ1-1|.|12|TRBV25-1|.
CASSGPDREAFF
TGTGCCAGCAGTGGACCTGACAGGGAAGCTTTCTTT
>TRBJ1-1|TRBD1|17|TRBV30|.
CAWSVGAGGIENTEAFF
TGTGCCTGGAGTGTAGGGGCAGGGGGCATCGAGAACACTGAAGCTTTCTTT
>TRBJ2-7|.|13|TRBV5-8|.
CASSLAGIYEQYF
TGTGCCAGCAGCTTGGCAGGGATCTACGAGCAGTACTTC
>TRBJ2-6|TRBD1|19|TRBV23-1|.
CASSQSTGQGALWANVLTF
TGCGCCAGCAGTCAATCTACGGGACAGGGTGCCCTCTGGGCCAACGTCCTGACTTTC
>TRBJ1-2|TRBD1|15|TRBV6-5|.
CASSLGQGRSYGYTF
TGTGCCAGCAGTTTAGGACAGGGGCGTAGCTATGGCTACACCTTC
>TRBJ2-1|.|13|TRBV6-1|few
CASSEYPGNEQFF
TGTGCCAGCAGTGAATATCCGGGAAATGAGCAGTTCTTC
>TRBJ2-1|.|14|TRBV29-1|.
CSVAVALSYNEQFF
TGCAGCGTTGCCGTGGCCCTCTCCTACAATGAGCAGTTCTTC
>TRBJ2-7|TRBD1|16|TRBV5-6|.
CASSLVPGTGGAEQYF
TGTGCCAGCAGCTTGGTCCCCGGGACAGGGGGCGCCGAGCAGTACTTC
>TRBJ2-7|TRBD1|15|TRBV5-1|.
CASSPGRGTDYEQYF
TGCGCCAGCAGCCCGGGGAGAGGGACAGACTACGAGCAGTACTTC
>TRBJ1-2|.|12|TRBV7-2|.
CASSSGIGGYTF
TGTGCCAGCAGCTCAGGGATCGGGGGCTACACCTTC
>TRBJ2-5|TRBD1|15|TRBV13|.
CASSSKQGAWETQYF
TGTGCCAGCAGCTCGAAACAGGGGGCCTGGGAGACCCAGTACTTC
>TRBJ2-2|TRBD2|15|TRBV10-3|.
CAISEAGGKTGELFF
TGTGCCATCAGTGAGGCGGGAGGGAAAACCGGGGAGCTGTTTTTT
>TRBJ2-7|.|15|TRBV4-1|.
CASSPSGHALYEQYF
TGCGCCAGCAGCCCTTCTGGACATGCCCTTTACGAGCAGTACTTC